One and the same sample provided the 24 T cell receptor beta chains below, sequenced in a study of blood T cell repertoires in COVID-19. Repertoires were generated with immunoSEQ multiplex PCR, while TCRdb's copy carries only in-frame clones and drops some. The sample has about 41,000 clones, nearly 90% seen once. The sequenced sample was peripheral blood. All receptors derive from a man aged 55 to 69 with acute or convalescent COVID-19.

CDR3 region: CASSKVQGSYGYTF. CDR3 DNA: TGTGCCAGCAGCAAAGTACAGGGCAGCTATGGCTACACCTTC. This chain connects TRBV21-1 to TRBJ1-2; the table gives TRBD1 as D, unverified against the DNA. TRBV21-1 is a recognized pseudogene. CDR3 size: 14 residues.

The chain employs TRBV9 and TRBJ1-2; D uncertain. Germline lookup yields CDR1 SGDLS and CDR2 YYNGEE. This CDR3 spans 15 amino acids. The V end lost 4 bases, the J end lost 4 bases, and 17 bases lay between the germline ends. The CDR3 loop reads CASSPSGLGSYGYTF. In DNA form, the CDR3 reads TGTGCCAGCAGCCCTTCGGGTTTGGGGAGCTATGGCTACACCTTC.

The gene calls are TRBV3-1 (or the pseudogene TRBV3-2) and TRBJ2-1, with 9 bases that match TRBD2. CDR1 is LGHDT, CDR2 YNNKEL, per germline (reference sequence). Trimming removed 2 bases from V and 5 bases from J; junction bases left unmatched: 25. The CDR3 is made up of 22 amino acids. The CDR3 DNA sequence: TGTGCCAGCAGCCAACCACAAATTGGGACTAGCCAGTTCCACCTACCACACAATGAGCAGTTCTTC. Encoded protein: CASSQPQIGTSQFHLPHNEQFF.

This sequence joins TRBV19 and TRBJ2-3, with D hard to call. The CDR3 loop spans 12 amino acids. With 4 bases removed from V and 5 bases from J, the gap between germline ends came to 7 bases. In germline, CDR1 is LNHDA, CDR2 SQIVND (reference sequence). The CDR3 region is CASSSPVDTQYF. The CDR3 DNA reads TGTGCCAGTAGTAGCCCGGTAGATACGCAGTATTTT. Complete variable domain (other parts from reference TRBV19 and TRBJ2-3): DGGITQSPKYLFRKEGQNVTLSCEQNLNHDAMYWYRQDPGQGLRLIYYSQIVNDFQKGDIAEGYSVSREKKESFPLTVTSAQKNPTAFYLCASSSPVDTQYFGPGTRLTVL.

The chain uses TRBV30 and TRBJ1-5, with 7 positions matching TRBD1. There are 18 residues in the CDR3. Trimming cost V 0 bases and J 4 bases; bases outside gene matches: 15. The germline CDR1 and CDR2 sequences are GTSNPN and SVGIG (reference sequence). The CDR3 sequence is CAWSVRGWVGQANQPQHF. CDR3 bases: TGTGCCTGGAGTGTACGGGGGTGGGTAGGACAGGCGAATCAGCCCCAGCATTTT. The full variable domain, its missing parts supplied by reference TRBV30 and TRBJ1-5, is SQTIHQWPATLVQPVGSPLSLECTVEGTSNPNLYWYRQAAGRGLQLLFYSVGIGQISSEVPQNLSASRPQDRQFILSSKKLLLSDSGFYLCAWSVRGWVGQANQPQHFGDGTRLSIL.

This chain links TRBV7-2 with TRBJ2-7, with TRBD2 matching 9 bases. The V gene's germline CDR1 is SGHTA and CDR2 FQGNSA. J lost 3 bases, V lost 2 bases, and 8 bases had no gene match. This CDR3 region has 16 residues. The CDR3 sequence is CASSLRAGGFNYEQYF. Here the CDR3 DNA reads TGTGCCAGCAGCTTACGAGCGGGGGGCTTTAACTACGAGCAGTACTTC.

The chain combines TRBV6-5 with TRBJ1-2; a possible D gene is TRBD1 (6 bases). V was clipped by 5 bases and J by 4 bases, with 17 bases between them. The CDR3 runs to 15 residues. The germline CDR1 and CDR2 sequences are MNHEY and SVGAGI. The CDR3: CASSPGAGALYGYTF. Here the CDR3 DNA reads TGTGCCAGCAGTCCAGGGGCAGGAGCCCTCTATGGCTACACCTTC.

This clone was detected once. This chain links TRBV6-2 or TRBV6-3 with TRBJ1-1, with TRBD1 identical over 7 bases. J lost 3 bases, V lost 0 bases, and 4 bases had no gene match. CDR3 length: 15 amino acids. CDR1 and CDR2 (germline): MNHEY, SVGEGT. The CDR3 DNA is TGTGCCAGCAGTTACTCGACAGGGTTGGACACTGAAGCTTTCTTT. It yields the protein CASSYSTGLDTEAFF.

This chain links TRBV3-1 (or the pseudogene TRBV3-2) with TRBJ1-2; D is perhaps TRBD1 (5 bases). The germline gives CDR1 LGHDT, CDR2 YNNKEL (reference sequence). V gave up 4 bases and J gave up 1 base, with 13 bases separating them. There are 15 residues in the CDR3. The CDR3 loop is CASSPVPRDNYGYTF. The CDR3 nucleotides read TGTGCCAGCAGCCCCGTCCCCAGGGATAACTATGGCTACACCTTC.

The V gene is TRBV29-1, the J gene TRBJ2-7; 11 bases agree with TRBD1. CDR1 is SQVTM, CDR2 ANQGSEA, per germline. The CDR3 runs to 16 residues. Germline trimming cut 6 bases from V and 3 bases from J; bases unmatched to any gene: 13. The CDR3 bases are TGCAGCGTAGGTGTGACCTCGGGACAGGGGGACTACGAGCAGTACTTC. This encodes CSVGVTSGQGDYEQYF.

The chain combines TRBV6-4 with TRBJ1-3; the D gene is possibly TRBD1 (5 bases). The CDR3 has 14 residues. Germline V CDR1 and CDR2: MRHNA, SNTAGT. The germline V and J ends were trimmed by 11 bases and 2 bases, with 16 bases remaining between them. The CDR3 DNA reads as TGTGCCGGAGGGCCGGTACAGGCTGGAAACACCATATATTTT. Translating gives CAGGPVQAGNTIYF.

The V gene is TRBV11-3, the J gene TRBJ2-5, with D tentatively TRBD2 (6 bases). Per the germline V gene, CDR1 is SGHNT and CDR2 is YENEEA. V was shortened by 5 bases and J by 2 bases, with 12 bases between the two germline ends. The CDR3 contains 14 residues. The CDR3 reads CASSPPGTQETQYF. In DNA, the CDR3 is TGTGCCAGCAGCCCACCCGGGACTCAAGAGACCCAGTACTTC.

The genes are TRBV19 and TRBJ1-5, with 7 positions matching TRBD1. Germline V gene sequence: CDR1 LNHDA, CDR2 SQIVND (reference sequence). The V and J ends lost 3 bases and 6 bases, in that order; junction bases with no gene match: 8. The CDR3 extends over 15 amino acids. Here the CDR3 reads CASSIDREGPQPQHF. CDR3 coding DNA: TGTGCCAGTAGTATCGACAGGGAAGGGCCTCAGCCCCAGCATTTT.

This clone was seen once. The chain recombines TRBV6-2 or TRBV6-3 with TRBJ1-1; D gene uncertain. Germline CDR1 is MNHEY and CDR2 is SVGEGT. The CDR3 has 15 amino acids. The ends were cut back, 2 bases at V and 1 base at J, with 11 bases in the middle. CDR3 sequence reads: CASSYRRESNTEAFF. The CDR3 nucleotides read TGTGCCAGCAGTTACCGGAGGGAATCGAACACTGAAGCTTTCTTT.

This sequence joins TRBV2 and TRBJ1-4; 7 bases align to TRBD1. Losses at the gene ends were 5 bases for V and 7 bases for J; bases not matched to a gene: 7. The CDR3 spans 14 residues. Germline CDR1 is SNHLY and CDR2 is FYNNEI. DNA for the CDR3: TGTGCCAGCAGTTCTGACAGGGCGGGTGAAAAACTGTTTTTT. Translation gives CASSSDRAGEKLFF.

The chain employs TRBV3-1 (or the pseudogene TRBV3-2) and TRBJ1-4; 9 bases map to TRBD1. Losses at the gene ends were 0 bases for V and 6 bases for J; bases not matched to a gene: 2. There are 15 residues in the CDR3. The germline V gene encodes CDR1 LGHDT and CDR2 YNNKEL (reference sequence). The CDR3 here is CASSQDGQGYEKLFF. The CDR3 region has the DNA TGTGCCAGCAGCCAAGACGGACAGGGGTATGAAAAACTGTTTTTT.

This chain links TRBV19 with TRBJ1-2; 8 nucleotides align to TRBD1. The germline CDR1 and CDR2 sequences are LNHDA and SQIVND (reference sequence). V lost 7 bases, J lost 8 bases, and 12 bases stayed unmatched. CDR3 size: 14 residues. CDR3 residues: CASTYGAGGRGYTF. The CDR3 DNA follows: TGTGCCAGTACCTACGGGGCAGGGGGCAGGGGCTACACCTTC.

In its sample, this clone was seen once. The chain employs TRBV18 and TRBJ1-3, with D uncertain. The germline V gene has CDR1 KGHSH and CDR2 LQKENI. The length of the CDR3 is 16 residues. Trimming took off 2 bases at V and 0 bases at J, with 11 bases between the two ends. This CDR3 reads CASSPSPVGSGNTIYF. CDR3 DNA sequence: TGTGCCAGCTCACCATCCCCCGTCGGCTCTGGAAACACCATATATTTT.

This clone was counted a few times. This CDR3 is CASSLRQGAGGYTF. In DNA form, the CDR3 reads TGTGCCAGCAGCCTCCGACAGGGGGCGGGTGGCTACACCTTC. The J gene is TRBJ1-2, the V gene TRBV11-2; 10 bases agree with TRBD1. Trimming removed 5 bases from V and 7 bases from J; junction bases left unmatched: 7. The germline V gene has CDR1 SGHAT and CDR2 FQNNGV. The CDR3 is made up of 14 amino acids.

This clone rates as medium-sized (0.01 to 0.1%). The DNA of the CDR3 is TGTGCCAGCTCACCAAGGACAGGGGGCATGAGCACTGAAGCTTTCTTT. This sequence encodes CASSPRTGGMSTEAFF. The chain links TRBV18 to TRBJ1-1, with 11 bases matching TRBD1. The CDR3 contains 16 residues. Unmatched junction bases numbered 6, after V lost 2 bases and J lost 4 bases. Germline CDR1 reads KGHSH; CDR2 reads LQKENI.

The chain recombines TRBV6-5 with TRBJ1-5, with 9 bases matching TRBD1. This CDR3 is 15 amino acids long. Germline-derived CDR1 and CDR2 are MNHEY and SVGAGI. Germline trimming cut 6 bases from V and 5 bases from J; bases unmatched to any gene: 8. The CDR3 loop reads CASSLDRGSHQPQHF. As DNA, the CDR3 is TGTGCCAGCAGCCTCGACAGGGGGTCCCATCAGCCCCAGCATTTT.

The chain couples TRBV10-2 to TRBJ1-1; TRBD1 aligns across 10 bases. V dropped 9 bases and J dropped 4; count of bases not matched to a gene: 5. CDR3 size: 13 residues. The germline gives CDR1 WSHSY, CDR2 SAAADI. This CDR3 reads CASRQGASTEAFF. CDR3 nucleotides: TGCGCCAGTCGACAGGGGGCCTCCACTGAAGCTTTCTTT.

The V and J genes are TRBV27 and TRBJ2-7; 10 nucleotides line up with TRBD1. The CDR3 runs to 13 residues. V lost 8 bases, J lost 4 bases, and 5 bases stayed unmatched. CDR1 and CDR2 (germline): MNHEY, SMNVEV (reference sequence). The CDR3 region has the DNA TGTGCCAGCCAAGGGACAGGGGAGTACGAGCAGTACTTC. Protein product: CASQGTGEYEQYF.

The chain couples TRBV30 to TRBJ1-1; 7 bases are a match to TRBD1. V was clipped by 3 bases and J by 3 bases; unmatched bases: 4. From germline, CDR1 is GTSNPN and CDR2 SVGIG (reference sequence). This CDR3 contains 13 residues. The CDR3 region has the DNA TGTGCCTGGAGGGGACAGAGGTACACTGAAGCTTTCTTT. The encoded protein is CAWRGQRYTEAFF. Together with reference TRBV30 and TRBJ1-1, the CDR3 gives the full variable domain: SQTIHQWPATLVQPVGSPLSLECTVEGTSNPNLYWYRQAAGRGLQLLFYSVGIGQISSEVPQNLSASRPQDRQFILSSKKLLLSDSGFYLCAWRGQRYTEAFFGQGTRLTVV.